This is a list of T cell receptor beta chains from one sample in a study of cytomegalovirus exposure and HLA in healthy donors. Sequencing used immunoSEQ multiplex PCR; TCRdb keeps in-frame clones, though not all of them. The sample shows 95,000 to 110,000 clones, about four fifths of them seen only once. The specimen was PBMCs. The receptors shown here come from a man aged 30-40 years in good health and CMV-seropositive. The CDR3 runs from the conserved cysteine through the conserved F or W. Fields, in order: CDR3 length, clone size, V gene, J gene, D gene, CDR3 protein, CDR3 DNA. The D gene is left open where the match is weak. Clone size appears in some rows only: once, few, many, or a class for an expanded clone.

14	.	TRBV6-6	TRBJ1-6	TRBD1	CASRAGTGFSPLHF	TGTGCCAGCAGAGCCGGGACAGGCTTTTCACCCCTCCACTTT
16	.	TRBV27	TRBJ1-2	TRBD1	CASSLAGQGFLYGYTF	TGTGCCAGCAGCCTTGCGGGACAGGGGTTTCTATATGGCTACACCTTC
15	.	TRBV29-1	TRBJ2-1	TRBD2	CSVSLAGGSYNEQFF	TGCAGCGTTTCTCTAGCGGGGGGGTCCTACAATGAGCAGTTCTTC
16	.	TRBV27	TRBJ1-5	.	CASSLIGGHSNQPQHF	TGTGCCAGCAGTTTAATTGGGGGACATAGCAATCAGCCCCAGCATTTT
12	.	TRBV2	TRBJ1-2	TRBD1	CASSAGGYGYTF	TGTGCCAGCAGCGCAGGGGGCTATGGCTACACCTTC
15	.	TRBV7-6	TRBJ2-2	TRBD1	CASSEAGGAAGELFF	TGTGCCAGCAGCGAGGCAGGGGGCGCGGCCGGGGAGCTGTTTTTT
14	.	TRBV4-1	TRBJ1-1	TRBD1	CASSPGQGGTEAFF	TGCGCCAGCAGCCCCGGACAGGGAGGAACTGAAGCTTTCTTT
15	.	TRBV9	TRBJ2-4	TRBD2	CASSNSGGPQNIQYF	TGTGCCAGCAGCAATAGCGGGGGGCCCCAAAACATTCAGTACTTC
16	.	TRBV25-1	TRBJ2-3	TRBD2	CASSESLAGSADTQYF	TGTGCCAGCAGTGAATCACTAGCGGGGAGCGCAGATACGCAGTATTTT
15	.	TRBV27	TRBJ2-7	.	CASSLGGGGSYEQYF	TGTGCCAGCAGTTTGGGGGGAGGGGGATCCTACGAGCAGTACTTC
15	.	TRBV6-5	TRBJ2-7	TRBD2	CASSSGLAGAYEQYF	TGTGCCAGCAGTTCAGGACTAGCGGGGGCCTACGAGCAGTACTTC
12	.	TRBV6-5	TRBJ1-1	TRBD1	CASTERQGKAFF	TGTGCCAGTACCGAGCGACAGGGCAAAGCTTTCTTT
14	.	TRBV5-1	TRBJ1-1	.	CASSLERGGGEAFF	TGCGCCAGCAGCTTGGAAAGGGGCGGGGGTGAAGCTTTCTTT
14	.	TRBV25-1	TRBJ2-2	.	CASSIGANTGELFF	TGTGCCAGCAGTATAGGGGCGAACACCGGGGAGCTGTTTTTT
16	.	TRBV12-2	TRBJ1-1	.	CASRSRSAGFQTEAFF	TGTGCAAGTCGCTCCAGGAGCGCAGGGTTTCAAACTGAAGCTTTCTTT
16	.	TRBV19	TRBJ2-1	.	CASSIVITAVYNEQFF	TGTGCCAGTAGTATAGTGATAACGGCGGTCTACAATGAGCAGTTCTTC
14	.	TRBV7-7	TRBJ2-5	.	CASSQNGIQETQYF	TGTGCCAGCAGCCAAAACGGGATCCAAGAGACCCAGTACTTC
15	.	TRBV2	TRBJ2-7	TRBD1	CASSDAGTDSYEQYF	TGTGCCAGCAGTGATGCCGGGACAGACTCCTACGAGCAGTACTTC
15	.	TRBV2	TRBJ2-7	TRBD1	CASSVRQGVPYEQYF	TGTGCCAGCAGTGTGAGGCAGGGGGTGCCCTACGAGCAGTACTTC
14	.	TRBV5-1	TRBJ2-7	TRBD2	CASSVGLAGNEQYF	TGCGCCAGCAGCGTGGGACTAGCGGGGAACGAGCAGTACTTC
14	once	TRBV11-2	TRBJ2-6	TRBD1	CAGQGALGANGLTF	TGTGCGGGACAGGGGGCGCTAGGGGCCAACGGCCTGACTTTC
15	.	TRBV5-6	TRBJ1-4	.	CASSYAAGQREKLFF	TGTGCCAGCAGCTACGCCGCGGGTCAGAGGGAAAAACTGTTTTTT